What follows is one T cell receptor beta chain and its context. The data were obtained in a study of shared clonotypes between healthy human individuals. Losses at the gene ends were 5 bases for V and 1 base for J; bases not matched to a gene: 6. Germline V CDR1 and CDR2: KGHSH, LQKENI. CDR3 length: 15 residues. Donation came from healthy HIV-negative adults that had no recent acute infections or vaccinations. The protocol was immunoSEQ multiplex PCR, while the TCRdb copy is restricted to in-frame clones and leaves out a portion. The table shows roughly 2.6 million clones, with approximately 94% occurring only once.

Sequencing used naive CD4+ T cells sorted from blood. The subset was: CD45RA+ positively selected. The TCR was taken from a man younger than 30 in good health. The chain carries TRBV18 and TRBJ2-7; TRBD1 aligns across 9 bases. This chain's CDR3 is CASSLRGTGSYEQYF. Here the CDR3 DNA reads TGTGCCAGCTCATTACGTGGGACAGGGTCCTACGAGCAGTACTTC.